This T cell receptor (beta chain) was recorded in a study of cytomegalovirus exposure and HLA in healthy donors. Points from the study as a whole: Analysis was carried out at a later point, and it linked a missense DCLRE1C variant to TCR beta V- and J-gene trimming. Most TCR sequences proved rare, with some public TCRs found in many donors. As a later analysis revealed, the rate of TCR association differed by HLA locus, with DRB1 most and HLA-C fewest. The study assumed roughly uniform donor sequencing depth for presence/absence analyses.

The PCR had 60 Vbeta and 13 Jbeta primers. Sequenced by immunoSEQ multiplex PCR; TCRdb stores in-frame clones only, minus some. The sample records 200,000 to 300,000 clones, roughly 82% being singletons. As for this clone: What it recognizes is unknown.

The source material was PBMCs. The sequence came from a woman in her thirties or forties in good health and CMV-seropositive.

The CDR3 DNA sequence: TGTGCCAGCAGCTTACGTAGGGGAGAGACCCAGTACTTC. Amino acid sequence: CASSLRRGETQYF. V usage is TRBV7-6 and J usage is TRBJ2-5; possibly TRBD1 for D (5 bases). V lost 2 bases and J lost 4, with 8 bases in between. The CDR3 loop spans 13 amino acids. Germline V gives CDR1 SGHVS, CDR2 FNYEAQ. Together with reference TRBV7-6 and TRBJ2-5, the CDR3 gives the full variable domain: GAGVSQSPRYKVTKRGQDVALRCDPISGHVSLYWYRQALGQGPEFLTYFNYEAQQDKSGLPNDRFSAERPEGSISTLTIQRTEQRDSAMYRCASSLRRGETQYFGPGTRLLVL.